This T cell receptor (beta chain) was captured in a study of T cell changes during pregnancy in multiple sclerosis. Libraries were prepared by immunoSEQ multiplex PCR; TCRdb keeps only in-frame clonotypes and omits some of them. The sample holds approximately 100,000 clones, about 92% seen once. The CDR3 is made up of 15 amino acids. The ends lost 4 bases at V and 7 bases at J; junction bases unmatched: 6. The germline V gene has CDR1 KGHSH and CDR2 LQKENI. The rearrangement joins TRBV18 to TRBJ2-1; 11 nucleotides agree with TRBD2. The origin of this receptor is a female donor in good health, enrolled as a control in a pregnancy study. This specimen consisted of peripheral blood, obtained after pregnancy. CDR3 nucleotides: TGTGCCAGCTCACTTAGCGGGGGGGCTGAGAATGAGCAGTTCTTC. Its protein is CASSLSGGAENEQFF.